This record looks at one T cell receptor (beta chain) sequence and its context. Its antigen is unidentified. Some clones are missing from TCRdb's copy, which holds only in-frame ones; the method was immunoSEQ multiplex PCR. The repertoire holds approximately 99,000 clones, with roughly nine tenths as singletons. These data come from a study of PD-1 blockade in classical Hodgkin lymphoma. Brentuximab vedotin exposure varied, and every patient relapsed after autologous stem cell transplantation. The CDR3 spans 17 residues. Germline V gene lookup returns CDR1 SGHRS and CDR2 YFSETQ. The trim removed 0 bases at V and 4 bases at J, leaving 8 bases unmatched. General observations from the study: Baseline diversity was lower in partial responders and progressors than complete responders. Newly diagnosed patients reportedly had lower baseline TCR diversity than healthy donors.

The input for sequencing was peripheral blood mononuclear cells (PBMCs), taken before the second cycle of nivolumab. J is TRBJ2-1 and V is TRBV5-1; 9 bases align to TRBD2. This sequence originates from a human donor with classical Hodgkin lymphoma. Here the CDR3 DNA reads TGCGCCAGCAGCTTGGCGGGATTAGCGGGAGTGTACAATGAGCAGTTCTTC. Translated: CASSLAGLAGVYNEQFF.